A selection of T cell receptor beta chains follows, all from one sample in a study of beta chain features in type 1 diabetes. Data came from immunoSEQ multiplex PCR; TCRdb stores just in-frame clones and leaves some out. The sample lists around 300,000 clones; 7.5% to 9.5% were seen once. Sequenced sample: central memory CD4+ T cells from blood. These receptors were taken from a woman aged 18-30 years in good health. Each CDR3 is given with its conserved first and last residue. Fields, in order: V gene, J gene, clone size, D gene, CDR3 protein, CDR3 DNA. A D gene is named only where the DNA matches it firmly. Part of the rows lack a size; the others show once, few, many or a class for expanded clones.

TRBV6-6	TRBJ2-4	few	TRBD1	CASEDRVAKNIQYF	TGTGCCAGCGAGGACAGGGTTGCCAAAAACATTCAGTACTTC
TRBV5-1	TRBJ2-1	few	TRBD2	CASSLVREGRGEQFF	TGCGCCAGCAGCTTGGTGCGGGAGGGCCGGGGTGAGCAGTTCTTC
TRBV28	TRBJ1-2	few	TRBD1	CASSLGTGRVFGYTF	TGTGCCAGCAGTTTGGGGACAGGGCGCGTCTTTGGCTACACCTTC
TRBV28	TRBJ1-6	few	-	CASSSRRRQAGSPLHF	TGTGCCAGCAGTTCGCGCCGGCGGCAGGCTGGCTCACCCCTCCACTTT
TRBV9	TRBJ1-6	few	TRBD1	CASNRGQGSPLHF	TGTGCCAGTAATCGGGGACAGGGTTCACCCCTCCACTTT
TRBV4-3	TRBJ1-1	-	TRBD1	CASSHADREIAEAFF	TGCGCCAGCAGCCATGCGGACAGGGAAATCGCTGAAGCTTTCTTT
TRBV18	TRBJ2-1	-	-	CATRQGGYNEQFF	TGTGCCACCCGACAGGGAGGTTACAATGAGCAGTTCTTC
TRBV7-6	TRBJ2-5	many	TRBD1	CASSTGAETQYF	TGTGCCAGCAGCACAGGGGCGGAGACCCAGTACTTC
TRBV7-9	TRBJ2-1	few	TRBD2	CASSPGGLNNEQFF	TGTGCCAGCAGCCCGGGGGGACTGAACAATGAGCAGTTCTTC
TRBV7-2	TRBJ1-5	-	-	CASTPSFGGSNQPQHF	TGTGCCAGCACCCCTAGCTTTGGAGGTAGCAATCAGCCCCAGCATTTT
TRBV13	TRBJ1-2	few	-	CASSLERSNYGYTF	TGTGCCAGCAGCTTAGAGCGATCTAACTATGGCTACACCTTC
TRBV4-3	TRBJ1-1	many	-	CASSQDARAGTEAFF	TGCGCCAGCAGCCAAGATGCGAGGGCGGGCACTGAAGCTTTCTTT
TRBV29-1	TRBJ2-1	few	TRBD2	CSVGPPGRAGDEQFF	TGCAGCGTTGGACCCCCCGGGAGGGCAGGCGATGAGCAGTTCTTC
TRBV27	TRBJ1-4	few	TRBD1	CASRLLGQGRFQEKLFF	TGTGCCAGCAGACTCCTAGGACAGGGGAGATTCCAGGAAAAACTGTTTTTT
TRBV7-2	TRBJ1-5	-	TRBD1	CASSQTDRAQPQHF	TGTGCCAGCAGTCAGACGGACAGGGCCCAGCCCCAGCATTTT
TRBV2	TRBJ1-6	-	TRBD1	CASSEGTGRSPLHF	TGTGCCAGCAGTGAAGGGACAGGTCGTTCACCCCTCCACTTT
TRBV20-1	TRBJ2-7	few	TRBD2	CSARGEGEQYF	TGCAGTGCACGTGGGGAGGGCGAGCAGTACTTC
TRBV9	TRBJ2-1	-	TRBD2	CASSVAPLRTSGLSSYNEQFF	TGTGCCAGCAGCGTAGCCCCACTAAGGACTAGCGGCCTGAGCTCCTACAATGAGCAGTTCTTC
TRBV6-5	TRBJ2-2	few	-	CASRGPNTGELFF	TGTGCCAGCAGGGGCCCGAACACCGGGGAGCTGTTTTTT
TRBV7-2	TRBJ1-2	few	-	CASSLDRAYGYTF	TGTGCCAGCAGCTTAGACAGGGCCTATGGCTACACCTTC
TRBV7-2	TRBJ1-2	-	-	CASSSRPGVGYTF	TGTGCCAGCAGCTCCCGTCCGGGCGTCGGCTACACCTTC
TRBV19	TRBJ2-5	-	-	CASSVFETQYF	TGTGCCAGTAGCGTATTCGAGACCCAGTACTTC
TRBV5-4	TRBJ2-3	-	TRBD2	CASSSPRARGTTDTQYF	TGTGCCAGCAGCTCTCCCCGGGCGCGGGGGACCACAGATACGCAGTATTTT